A selection of T cell receptor beta chains follows, all from one sample in a study of blood T cell repertoires in COVID-19. TCRdb's table, derived via immunoSEQ multiplex PCR, lists solely in-frame clones and lacks some. The top ten hold 1.5% to 2% of the sample, which has around 70,000 clones, around four fifths seen once. Sequenced input: peripheral blood. These receptors were obtained from a woman aged 55-70 years with acute or convalescent COVID-19. Both conserved end residues are part of each CDR3. The D gene is left open where the match is weak. Clone size is not always given. Where it is, it says once, few, many or a class for expanded clones.

TRBJ2-5	TRBV3-1/TRBV3-2	.	.	TGTGCCAGCAGCCCGTACGGGGAATCGGAGACCCAGTACTTC	CASSPYGESETQYF
TRBJ1-6	TRBV18	TRBD1	.	TGTGCCAGCTCACTTACAGGGGAAGGCAATTCACCCCTCCACTTT	CASSLTGEGNSPLHF
TRBJ2-7	TRBV11-2	TRBD2	.	TGTGCCAGCAGCCCCCGGACTAGCGGGAGTAACGAGCAGTACTTC	CASSPRTSGSNEQYF
TRBJ1-5	TRBV27	TRBD1	few	TGTGCCAGGGAGGACAGGGCTAATCAGCCCCAGCATTTT	CAREDRANQPQHF
TRBJ2-3	TRBV10-3	.	once	TGTGCCATCAGTGAGTCGGAGCTCCGGATTGTAGCCACAGATACGCAGTATTTT	CAISESELRIVATDTQYF
TRBJ1-2	TRBV19	.	.	TGTGCCAGTAGTAAGCGCCCCCGGGGGGGCGCTAACTATGGCTACACCTTC	CASSKRPRGGANYGYTF
TRBJ1-3	TRBV13	TRBD1	.	TGTGCCAGCAGCAAGCGGGACAGGGTCCGAGAGCACACCATATATTTT	CASSKRDRVREHTIYF
TRBJ2-3	TRBV4-2	TRBD2	.	TGTGCCAGCAGCCAGGACGGACTAGCGGCCACAGATACGCAGTATTTT	CASSQDGLAATDTQYF
TRBJ2-1	TRBV29-1	TRBD2	.	TGCAGCCCTCGTTTAACTAGCGGTTACAATGAGCAGTTCTTC	CSPRLTSGYNEQFF
TRBJ2-5	TRBV24-1	TRBD2	few	TGTGCCACCAGTGATTCAGGGACTAGCGGGAGAAAAGAGACCCAGTACTTC	CATSDSGTSGRKETQYF
TRBJ2-7	TRBV5-1	.	once	TGCGCCAGCAGCTTGTCCCTTCCAGGGCTGGACGAGCAGTACTTC	CASSLSLPGLDEQYF
TRBJ1-5	TRBV5-8	.	.	TGTGCCAGCAGCTTGCGTGCCGGTCAGCCCCAGCATTTT	CASSLRAGQPQHF
TRBJ1-1	TRBV9	.	.	TGTGCCAGCAGCCCTAGTCCTTTAAACGAAGCTTTCTTT	CASSPSPLNEAFF
TRBJ2-3	TRBV7-9	.	.	TGTGCCAGCAGTTCAACGGGGGAGGATACGCAGTATTTT	CASSSTGEDTQYF
TRBJ1-4	TRBV12-3/TRBV12-4	.	.	TGTGCCAGCAGTTTCATCCCCCATGAAAAACTGTTTTTT	CASSFIPHEKLFF
TRBJ2-3	TRBV6-1	TRBD2	.	TGTGCCAGCAGTGAGACTAGCGGGAGGGCAGATACGCAGTATTTT	CASSETSGRADTQYF
TRBJ1-5	TRBV19	TRBD1	.	TGTGCCAGTAGTAGCAGGGGGGACAATCAGCCCCAGCATTTT	CASSSRGDNQPQHF
TRBJ2-2	TRBV10-3	TRBD2	.	TGTGCCACTGGGGACTATACGAACACCGGGGAGCTGTTTTTT	CATGDYTNTGELFF
TRBJ1-4	TRBV6-6	TRBD1	few	TGTGCCAGTAACAGGGGGCTTGGGGATGAAAAACTGTTTTTT	CASNRGLGDEKLFF
TRBJ1-5	TRBV6-4	TRBD1	once	TGTGCCAGCAGTGAGGGACAGGGGGCCCATAGCAATCAGCCCCAGCATTTT	CASSEGQGAHSNQPQHF
TRBJ2-2	TRBV5-4	.	.	TGTGCCAGCAGCGATCAATGGGGGGCCGGGGGGATCGGGGAGCTGTTTTTT	CASSDQWGAGGIGELFF
TRBJ1-2	TRBV28	TRBD1	.	TGTGCCAGTCACTACTCAGGGGGATCCTATGGCTACACCTTC	CASHYSGGSYGYTF
TRBJ2-4	TRBV5-8	TRBD1	.	TGTGCCAGCATGGGGCACAGGGGTCCTAAAAACATTCAGTACTTC	CASMGHRGPKNIQYF
TRBJ2-6	TRBV5-1	TRBD1	once	TGCGCCAGCAGCCCAGGGGGATGGGGCACCTCTGGGGCCAACGTCCTGACTTTC	CASSPGGWGTSGANVLTF
TRBJ1-1	TRBV5-1	TRBD1	.	TGCGCCAGCAGCGGGACAGGGTTAGGCACTGAAGCTTTCTTT	CASSGTGLGTEAFF
TRBJ2-5	TRBV18	.	.	TGTGCCAGCTCGGACAGCTTTCAAGAGACCCAGTACTTC	CASSDSFQETQYF
TRBJ2-3	TRBV20-1	TRBD2	.	TGCAGTGCTAGTCGCGGGGGGGCACCCGCAGATACGCAGTATTTT	CSASRGGAPADTQYF
TRBJ2-1	TRBV19	TRBD2	once	TGTGCCAGTACCACCCCTCGGACTAGCGGTTACAATGAGCAGTTCTTC	CASTTPRTSGYNEQFF
TRBJ2-5	TRBV5-4	.	.	TGTGCCAGCAGCCGGGACTCCCAAGAGACCCAGTACTTC	CASSRDSQETQYF
TRBJ1-6	TRBV6-5	TRBD1	.	TGTGCCAGCAGCACCCACACAGGGGGCTATTCACCCCTCCACTTT	CASSTHTGGYSPLHF
TRBJ1-3	TRBV30	.	.	TGTGCCTGGAGTCCGGGGGGGGGAGATCGGAACACCATATATTTT	CAWSPGGGDRNTIYF
TRBJ1-3	TRBV9	.	.	TGTGCCAGCACAGCCGGGACTTTAGGAAACACCATATATTTT	CASTAGTLGNTIYF
TRBJ1-4	TRBV20-1	.	.	TGCAGTGCTAGTCGGGGGGAAAAACTGTTTTTT	CSASRGEKLFF
TRBJ1-2	TRBV28	TRBD1	.	TGTGCCAGCAGAGCGGACAGGGTAAAGGACTATGGCTACACCTTC	CASRADRVKDYGYTF
TRBJ1-5	TRBV5-8	TRBD1	.	TGTGCCAGCAGCGGGGGACAGTTATATCAGCCCCAGCATTTT	CASSGGQLYQPQHF
TRBJ2-2	TRBV2	TRBD2	.	TGTGCCAGCAGGGGGACTAGCAATTCCGGGGAGCTGTTTTTT	CASRGTSNSGELFF
TRBJ1-2	TRBV19	.	.	TGTGCCAGTAGTATCTCGGGACTGCAGGGAGAAGGCTACACCTTC	CASSISGLQGEGYTF
TRBJ2-1	TRBV9	TRBD1	medium-sized	TGTGCCAGCAGCTTGGGACAGGGCGTTGGGGATGAGCAGTTCTTC	CASSLGQGVGDEQFF
TRBJ2-7	TRBV3-1/TRBV3-2	.	.	TGTGCCAGCAGCCTCGCTGGTGGGCGGGGTCTTTACGAGCAGTACTTC	CASSLAGGRGLYEQYF